These T cell receptor beta chains were read from a single sample in a study of human T cells and chemical hapten exposure. Via MiXCR, TCRdb re-called the RACE reads, giving one row per CDR3 protein. The sample gives approximately 320,000 distinct CDR3 sequences, roughly 6% of which show up once; 7% to 10% is in the top ten. The input for sequencing was whole blood, taken in connection with sensitization to the hapten diphenylcyclopropenone (DPC). These receptors came from a woman younger than 35 with alopecia areata. Some clones in this sample may be carry-over from other donors' samples. Both conserved end residues are part of each CDR3. The order of the fields is clone size, V gene, D gene, J gene, CDR3 protein, CDR3 DNA. D genes are given only for firm matches. Some rows have no size entry. The others give once, few or many, or a class for an expanded clone.

clone_size: few; v_call: TRBV5-1; d_call: NA; j_call: TRBJ2-2; cdr3_aa: CASSLEGVSNTGELFF; cdr3_nt: TGCGCCAGCAGCTTGGAGGGCGTATCGAACACCGGGGAGCTGTTTTTT
clone_size: NA; v_call: TRBV12-3/TRBV12-4; d_call: NA; j_call: TRBJ1-1; cdr3_aa: CASSRVSPNTEAFF; cdr3_nt: TGTGCCAGCAGTCGGGTGTCTCCGAACACTGAAGCTTTCTTT
clone_size: many; v_call: TRBV6-6; d_call: TRBD1; j_call: TRBJ1-2; cdr3_aa: CAIRGTAAYSYGYTF; cdr3_nt: TGTGCCATAAGGGGGACAGCAGCTTATTCCTATGGCTACACCTTC
clone_size: many; v_call: TRBV18; d_call: NA; j_call: TRBJ1-5; cdr3_aa: CASSRAGRRQPQHF; cdr3_nt: TGTGCCAGCTCACGGGCGGGGCGGCGACAGCCCCAGCATTTT
clone_size: NA; v_call: TRBV18; d_call: TRBD1; j_call: TRBJ1-1; cdr3_aa: CASSPRRTGETEAFF; cdr3_nt: TGTGCCAGCTCACCGCGACGTACAGGGGAAACTGAAGCTTTCTTT
clone_size: many; v_call: TRBV7-2; d_call: NA; j_call: TRBJ2-3; cdr3_aa: CASSLASDTQYF; cdr3_nt: TGTGCCAGCAGCTTAGCATCAGATACGCAGTATTTT
clone_size: few; v_call: TRBV3-1; d_call: NA; j_call: TRBJ1-3; cdr3_aa: CASSQESGTSAGNTIYF; cdr3_nt: TGTGCCAGCAGCCAAGAGTCGGGCACGAGTGCTGGAAACACCATATATTTT
clone_size: NA; v_call: TRBV6-5; d_call: NA; j_call: TRBJ1-3; cdr3_aa: CASRSEGAPGNTIYF; cdr3_nt: TGTGCCAGCAGGTCCGAGGGAGCTCCTGGAAACACCATATATTTT
clone_size: many; v_call: TRBV20-1; d_call: NA; j_call: TRBJ2-2; cdr3_aa: CSARDLLKNTGELFF; cdr3_nt: TGCAGTGCTAGAGATCTACTCAAGAACACCGGGGAGCTGTTTTTT
clone_size: many; v_call: TRBV12-3/TRBV12-4; d_call: NA; j_call: TRBJ1-1; cdr3_aa: CASSLVSRRTEAFF; cdr3_nt: TGTGCCAGCAGTTTGGTTAGCCGAAGGACTGAAGCTTTCTTT
clone_size: many; v_call: TRBV3-1; d_call: NA; j_call: TRBJ1-5; cdr3_aa: CASSQRDQPQHF; cdr3_nt: TGTGCCAGCAGCCAACGGGACCAGCCCCAGCATTTT
clone_size: many; v_call: TRBV12-3/TRBV12-4; d_call: NA; j_call: TRBJ1-4; cdr3_aa: CASSLVTAGNEKLFF; cdr3_nt: TGTGCCAGCAGTTTAGTTACGGCAGGGAATGAAAAACTGTTTTTT
clone_size: few; v_call: TRBV16; d_call: TRBD1; j_call: TRBJ1-2; cdr3_aa: CASSQTGTGGFGYTF; cdr3_nt: TGTGCCAGCAGCCAAACCGGGACAGGGGGATTTGGCTACACCTTC
clone_size: NA; v_call: TRBV5-6; d_call: NA; j_call: TRBJ2-7; cdr3_aa: CASSLLGFRYEQYF; cdr3_nt: TGTGCCAGCAGCTTGTTGGGGTTCCGTTACGAGCAGTACTTC
clone_size: many; v_call: TRBV28; d_call: NA; j_call: TRBJ2-7; cdr3_aa: CASSLWQRGNTYEQYF; cdr3_nt: TGTGCCAGCAGTTTATGGCAGAGGGGGAACACCTACGAGCAGTACTTC
clone_size: NA; v_call: TRBV2; d_call: NA; j_call: TRBJ1-4; cdr3_aa: CASNRDTATNEKLFF; cdr3_nt: TGTGCCAGCAACCGGGACACCGCAACTAATGAAAAACTGTTTTTT